This section outlines one T cell receptor beta chain sequence together with its context. Its antigen is not known. This specimen comes from a study of T cells after posttransplantation cyclophosphamide. Sequencing was performed with immunoSEQ multiplex PCR; in TCRdb, only in-frame clones are kept and a portion is missing. This table holds 6,900 or so clones, roughly 79% found once. Unmatched junction bases numbered 2, after V lost 2 bases and J lost 3 bases. The CDR3 has 15 residues. Study-level points and caveats: Tissue-infiltrating T cells from skin or gut overlapped little with blood T cells. Recipient CMV seropositivity and CMV reactivation strongly tracked TRB clonality. Later blood repertoires were often dominated by clones from the donor CD8+ memory compartment.

The V gene is TRBV23-1, the J gene TRBJ2-7; 12 bases line up with TRBD2. TRBV23-1 is an open reading frame, and its role is uncertain. The sequencing input was memory CD4+ T cells sorted from blood. The TCR comes from a woman between 50 and 59 years old in good health and a related stem cell transplant donor. CDR3 DNA sequence: TGCGCCAGCAGTCAACTAGCGGGAGGGAACTACGAGCAGTACTTC. Its translation: CASSQLAGGNYEQYF.